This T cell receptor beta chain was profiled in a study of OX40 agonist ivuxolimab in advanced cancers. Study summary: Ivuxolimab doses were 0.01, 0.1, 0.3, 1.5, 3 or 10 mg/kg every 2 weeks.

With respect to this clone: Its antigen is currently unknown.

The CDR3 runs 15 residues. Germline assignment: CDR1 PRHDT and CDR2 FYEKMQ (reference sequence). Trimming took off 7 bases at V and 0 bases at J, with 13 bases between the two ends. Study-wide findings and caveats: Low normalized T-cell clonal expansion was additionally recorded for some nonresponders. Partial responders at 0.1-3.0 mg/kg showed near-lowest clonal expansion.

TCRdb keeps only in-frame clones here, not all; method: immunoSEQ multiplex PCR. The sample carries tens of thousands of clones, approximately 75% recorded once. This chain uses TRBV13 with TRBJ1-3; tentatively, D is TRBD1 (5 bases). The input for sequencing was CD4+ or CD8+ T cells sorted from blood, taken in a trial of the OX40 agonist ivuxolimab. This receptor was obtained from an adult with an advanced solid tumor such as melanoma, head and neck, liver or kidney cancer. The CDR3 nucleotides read TGTGCCAGCACCAGGGACCGGCTCTCTGGAAACACCATATATTTT. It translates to CASTRDRLSGNTIYF.